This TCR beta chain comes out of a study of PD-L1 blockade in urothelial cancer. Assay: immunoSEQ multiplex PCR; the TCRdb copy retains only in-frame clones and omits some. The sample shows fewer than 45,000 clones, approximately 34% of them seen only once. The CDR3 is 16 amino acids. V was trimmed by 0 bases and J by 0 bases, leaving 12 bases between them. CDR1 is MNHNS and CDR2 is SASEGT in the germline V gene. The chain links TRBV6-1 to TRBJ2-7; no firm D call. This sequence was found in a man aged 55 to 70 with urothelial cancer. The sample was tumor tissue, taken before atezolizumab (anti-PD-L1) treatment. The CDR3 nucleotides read TGTGCCAGCAGTGAAGCAGAGACAAGGTACTCCTACGAGCAGTACTTC. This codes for CASSEAETRYSYEQYF.